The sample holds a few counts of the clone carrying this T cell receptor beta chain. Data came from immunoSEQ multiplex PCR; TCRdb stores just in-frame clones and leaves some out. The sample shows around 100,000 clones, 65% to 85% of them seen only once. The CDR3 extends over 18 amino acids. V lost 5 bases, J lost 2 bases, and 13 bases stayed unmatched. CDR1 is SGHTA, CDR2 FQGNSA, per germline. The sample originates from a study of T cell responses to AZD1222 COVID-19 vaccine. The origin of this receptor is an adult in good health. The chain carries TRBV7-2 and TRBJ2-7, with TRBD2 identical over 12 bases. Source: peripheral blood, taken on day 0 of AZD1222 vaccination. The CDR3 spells CASSKGTSGPYSPYEQYF. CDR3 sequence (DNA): TGTGCCAGCAGCAAAGGGACTAGCGGGCCATATTCCCCCTACGAGCAGTACTTC. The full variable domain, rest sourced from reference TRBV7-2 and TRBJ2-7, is GAGVSQSPSNKVTEKGKDVELRCDPISGHTALYWYRQSLGQGLEFLIYFQGNSAPDKSGLPSDRFSAERTGGSVSTLTIQRTQQEDSAVYLCASSKGTSGPYSPYEQYFGPGTRLTVT.